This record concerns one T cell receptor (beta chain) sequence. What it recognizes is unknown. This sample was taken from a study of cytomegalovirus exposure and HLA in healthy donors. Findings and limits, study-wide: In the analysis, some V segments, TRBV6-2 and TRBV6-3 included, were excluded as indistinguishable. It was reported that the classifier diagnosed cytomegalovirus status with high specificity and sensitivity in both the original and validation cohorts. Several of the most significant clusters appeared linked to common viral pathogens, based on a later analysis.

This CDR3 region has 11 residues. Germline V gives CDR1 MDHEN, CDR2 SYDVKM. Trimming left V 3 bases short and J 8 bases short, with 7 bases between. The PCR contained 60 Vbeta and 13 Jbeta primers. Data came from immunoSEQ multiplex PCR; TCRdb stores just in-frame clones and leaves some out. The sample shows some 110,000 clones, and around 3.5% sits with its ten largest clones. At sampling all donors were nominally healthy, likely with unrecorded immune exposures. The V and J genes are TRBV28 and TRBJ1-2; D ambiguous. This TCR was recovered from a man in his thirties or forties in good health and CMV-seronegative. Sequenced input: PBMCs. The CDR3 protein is CASSFEQGYTF. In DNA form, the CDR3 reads TGTGCCAGCAGTTTTGAACAGGGCTACACCTTC.